These 8 T cell receptor beta chains share one sample of origin, sequenced in a study of blood T cell repertoires in COVID-19. The data were produced by immunoSEQ multiplex PCR, yet TCRdb's version contains in-frame clones alone and is incomplete. Found here are about 250,000 clones, roughly 88% of them singletons; the top ten hold around 3.2%. The material sequenced was PBMCs or T cells enriched from blood (not recorded which). The source of these receptors is a woman aged 40 to 50 who had been exposed to COVID-19.

The rearrangement uses TRBV4-1 and TRBJ2-2; 8 bases agree with TRBD1. This CDR3 comprises 15 residues. J lost 0 bases, V lost 4 bases, and 1 base had no gene match. CDR1 and CDR2 from the germline V gene are MGHRA and YSYEKL. Here the CDR3 reads CASSLQGANTGELFF. Here the CDR3 DNA reads TGCGCCAGCAGCCTACAGGGGGCGAACACCGGGGAGCTGTTTTTT.

This rearrangement joins TRBV5-4 to TRBJ2-1; 8 bases map to TRBD1. Germline V lookup: CDR1 SGHNT, CDR2 YYREEE (reference sequence). The CDR3 runs 15 residues. V lost 2 bases, J lost 9 bases, and 10 bases stayed unmatched. DNA of the CDR3: TGTGCCAGCAGCTTACCCGTTACGGGACAGGTTGAGCAGTTCTTC. This gives the protein CASSLPVTGQVEQFF.

The J gene is TRBJ1-1, the V gene TRBV3-1 (or the pseudogene TRBV3-2); possibly TRBD1 for D (5 bases). The V end was cut by 1 base, the J end by 1 base, with 37 bases between. This CDR3 has 24 amino acids. Germline assignment: CDR1 LGHDT and CDR2 YNNKEL (reference sequence). CDR3 nucleotide sequence: TGTGCCAGCAGCCAAGGGACAAATTGGGGCAACAGGCGTGGGGCTCTCTCCAAGAACACTGAAGCTTTCTTT. Protein: CASSQGTNWGNRRGALSKNTEAFF.

The genes are TRBV7-2 and TRBJ2-1; 12 nucleotides agree with TRBD1. CDR1 and CDR2 from the germline V gene are SGHTA and FQGNSA. The CDR3 is made up of 16 amino acids. V lost 6 bases, J lost 7 bases, and 10 bases stayed unmatched. DNA for the CDR3: TGTGCCAGCAGACGCGAGGGACAGGGGGCGCGAAATGAGCAGTTCTTC. This gives the protein CASRREGQGARNEQFF.

The chain has TRBV3-1 (or the pseudogene TRBV3-2) and TRBJ2-5, with 7 bases matching TRBD2. This CDR3 contains 14 residues. The V gene's germline CDR1 is LGHDT and CDR2 YNNKEL (reference sequence). V dropped 6 bases and J dropped 2; count of bases not matched to a gene: 6. CDR3 sequence: CASSPQLAQETQYF. CDR3 sequence (DNA): TGTGCCAGCAGTCCCCAACTAGCGCAAGAGACCCAGTACTTC.

This clone was found once. This chain uses TRBV7-6 with TRBJ2-3, with no clear D. The V end was cut by 1 base, the J end by 3 bases, with 14 bases between. This CDR3 spans 16 amino acids. Germline V lookup: CDR1 SGHVS, CDR2 FNYEAQ. The CDR3 here is CASSLVRTKETDTQYF. The CDR3 bases are TGTGCCAGCAGCTTAGTTAGAACGAAGGAGACAGATACGCAGTATTTT.

This chain links TRBV12-3 or TRBV12-4 with TRBJ2-7, with D maybe TRBD1 (5 bases). The CDR3 contains 13 residues. The V and J ends lost 3 bases and 3 bases respectively, with 9 bases between them. CDR3 sequence (DNA): TGTGCCAGCAGTTTCGGCAGGGACTACGAGCAGTACTTC. Its protein is CASSFGRDYEQYF.

This clone occurred once. J is TRBJ1-5 and V is TRBV3-1 (or the pseudogene TRBV3-2); D unresolved. CDR3 length equals 14 residues. The V and J ends lost 5 bases and 3 bases respectively, with 11 bases between them. Germline V lookup: CDR1 LGHDT, CDR2 YNNKEL (reference sequence). The CDR3 protein is CASSFTFSNQPQHF. CDR3 DNA sequence: TGTGCCAGCAGCTTTACATTCTCCAATCAGCCCCAGCATTTT.